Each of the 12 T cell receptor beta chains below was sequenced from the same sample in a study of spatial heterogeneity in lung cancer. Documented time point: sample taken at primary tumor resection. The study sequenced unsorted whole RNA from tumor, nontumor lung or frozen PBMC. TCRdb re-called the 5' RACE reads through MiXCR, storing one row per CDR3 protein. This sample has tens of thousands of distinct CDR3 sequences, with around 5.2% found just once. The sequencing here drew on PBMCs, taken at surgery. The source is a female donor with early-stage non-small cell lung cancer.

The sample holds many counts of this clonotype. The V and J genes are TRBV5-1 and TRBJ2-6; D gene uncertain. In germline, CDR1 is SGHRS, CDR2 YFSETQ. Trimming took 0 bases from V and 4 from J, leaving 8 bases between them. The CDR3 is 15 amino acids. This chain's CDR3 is CASSLEVIGANVLTF. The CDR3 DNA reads TGCGCCAGCAGCTTGGAAGTAATCGGGGCCAACGTCCTGACTTTC.

This chain's CDR3 is CASSQDPGGRAGTQYF. The DNA of the CDR3 is TGTGCCAGCAGCCAAGATCCGGGGGGGCGAGCGGGAACGCAGTATTTT. The V gene is TRBV3-1, the J gene TRBJ2-3; 8 bases line up with TRBD2. From germline, CDR1 is LGHDT and CDR2 YNNKEL (reference sequence). The CDR3 is made up of 16 amino acids. After removal of 0 bases from V and 9 bases from J, the junction contained 11 bases not matched to a gene.

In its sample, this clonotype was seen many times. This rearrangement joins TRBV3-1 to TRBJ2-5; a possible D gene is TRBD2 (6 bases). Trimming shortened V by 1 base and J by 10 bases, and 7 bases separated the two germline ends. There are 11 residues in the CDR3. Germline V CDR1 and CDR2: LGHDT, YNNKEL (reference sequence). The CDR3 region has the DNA TGTGCCAGCAGCCAAGGGGGGGACCAGTACTTC. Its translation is CASSQGGDQYF.

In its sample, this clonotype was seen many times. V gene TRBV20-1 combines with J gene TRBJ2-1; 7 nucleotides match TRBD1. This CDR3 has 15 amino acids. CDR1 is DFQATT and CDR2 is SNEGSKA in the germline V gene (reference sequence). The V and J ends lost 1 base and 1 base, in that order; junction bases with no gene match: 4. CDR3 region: CSARVGRGSYNEQFF. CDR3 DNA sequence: TGCAGTGCTAGAGTGGGCAGGGGGTCCTACAATGAGCAGTTCTTC.

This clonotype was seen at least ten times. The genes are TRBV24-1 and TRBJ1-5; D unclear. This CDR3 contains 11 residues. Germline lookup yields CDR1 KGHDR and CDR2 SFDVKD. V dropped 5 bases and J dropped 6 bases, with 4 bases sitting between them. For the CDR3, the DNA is TGTGCCACCAGTGTGGGTCAGCCCCAGCATTTT. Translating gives CATSVGQPQHF.

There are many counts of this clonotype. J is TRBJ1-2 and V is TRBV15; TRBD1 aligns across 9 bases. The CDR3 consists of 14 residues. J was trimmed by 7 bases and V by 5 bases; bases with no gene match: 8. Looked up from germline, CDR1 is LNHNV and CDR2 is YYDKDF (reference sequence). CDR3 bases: TGTGCCACCAGCTTCCGACAGGGGGTGGGTGGCTACACCTTC. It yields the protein CATSFRQGVGGYTF.

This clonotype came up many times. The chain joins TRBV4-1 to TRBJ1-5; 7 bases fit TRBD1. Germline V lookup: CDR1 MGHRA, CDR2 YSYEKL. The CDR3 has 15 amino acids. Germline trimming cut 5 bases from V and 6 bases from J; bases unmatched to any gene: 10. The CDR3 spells CASSSGTAYSQPQHF. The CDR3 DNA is TGCGCCAGCAGCTCAGGGACAGCCTATTCTCAGCCCCAGCATTTT.

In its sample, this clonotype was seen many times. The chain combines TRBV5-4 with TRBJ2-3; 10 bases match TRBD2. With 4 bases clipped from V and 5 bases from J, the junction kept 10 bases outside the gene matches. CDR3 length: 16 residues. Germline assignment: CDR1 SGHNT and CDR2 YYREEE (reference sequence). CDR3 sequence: CASSALAGDGGDTQYF. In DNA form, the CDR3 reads TGTGCCAGCAGCGCGCTAGCGGGAGATGGAGGAGATACGCAGTATTTT.

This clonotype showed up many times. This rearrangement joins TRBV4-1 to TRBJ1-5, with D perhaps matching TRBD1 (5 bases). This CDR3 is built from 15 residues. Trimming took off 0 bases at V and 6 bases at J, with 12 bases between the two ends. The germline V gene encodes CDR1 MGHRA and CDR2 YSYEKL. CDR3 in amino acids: CASSQDPGAGQPQHF. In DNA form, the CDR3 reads TGCGCCAGCAGCCAAGACCCTGGGGCGGGTCAGCCCCAGCATTTT.

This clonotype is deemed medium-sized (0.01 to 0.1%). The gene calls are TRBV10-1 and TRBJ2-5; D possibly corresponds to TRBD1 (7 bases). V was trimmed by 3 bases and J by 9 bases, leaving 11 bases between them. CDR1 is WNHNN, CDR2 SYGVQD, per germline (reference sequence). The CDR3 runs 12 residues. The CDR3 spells CASSDPGGSQYF. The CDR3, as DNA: TGCGCCAGCAGTGATCCAGGGGGGTCCCAGTACTTC.

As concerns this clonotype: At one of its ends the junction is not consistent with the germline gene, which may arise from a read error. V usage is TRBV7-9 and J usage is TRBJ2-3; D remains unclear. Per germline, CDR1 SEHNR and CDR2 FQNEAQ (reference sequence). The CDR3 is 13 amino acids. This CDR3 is CASSRGLLDMQYF. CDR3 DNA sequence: TGTGCCAGCAGCCGAGGCCTCCTAGATATGCAGTATTTT.

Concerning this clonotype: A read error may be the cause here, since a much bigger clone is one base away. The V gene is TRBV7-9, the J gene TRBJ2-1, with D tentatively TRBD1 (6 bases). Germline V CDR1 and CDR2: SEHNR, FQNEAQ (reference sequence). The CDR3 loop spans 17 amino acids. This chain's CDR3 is CASSPRGTLSSYNDQFF. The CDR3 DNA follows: TGTGCCAGCAGCCCAAGGGGGACACTGAGCTCCTACAATGACCAGTTCTTC.